What follows are 24 T cell receptor beta chains derived from one specimen sequenced in a study of shared clonotypes between healthy human individuals. Sequencing was performed with immunoSEQ multiplex PCR; in TCRdb, only in-frame clones are kept and a portion is missing. In the table there are some 470,000 clones, around 80% of which are singletons. Specimen: PBMCs. The receptor source for this set is a woman between 35 and 50 years old in good health. Some clones in this sample may be carry-over from other donors' samples.

Concerning this clone itself: A far larger clone is only one base removed, so a read error is likely. This CDR3 is also generated by other DNA sequences in the sample. J is TRBJ2-1 and V is TRBV28, with a weak D call TRBD2 (6 bases). The V gene lost 4 bases and the J gene lost 1 base, with 14 bases spanning the gap. This CDR3 comprises 16 residues. Germline CDR1 and CDR2: MDHEN and SYDVKM. Here the CDR3 DNA reads TGTGCCAGCAGTTACCCTCACGGGGGTTCCTACAATGAGCAGTTCTTC. It codes for CASSYPHGGSYNEQFF.

This chain links TRBV2 with TRBJ2-2, with 9 bases lining up with TRBD2. CDR1 is SNHLY and CDR2 is FYNNEI in the germline V gene. The CDR3 has 14 amino acids. J was trimmed by 9 bases and V by 5 bases; bases with no gene match: 7. The CDR3 nucleotides read TGTGCCAGCAGTAGACTTCTAGCGGGAAGGGAGCTGTTTTTT. It yields the protein CASSRLLAGRELFF.

About this clone: This sample includes further DNA sequences coding for the same CDR3. The chain is built from TRBV9 and TRBJ2-5; 12 bases map to TRBD2. V gave up 0 bases and J gave up 2 bases; unmatched junction bases: 2. Germline loops: CDR1 SGDLS, CDR2 YYNGEE. The CDR3 totals 16 residues. Here the CDR3 reads CASSVGGLAGQETQYF. Written as DNA, the CDR3 is TGTGCCAGCAGCGTAGGAGGACTAGCGGGACAAGAGACCCAGTACTTC.

The chain has TRBV19 and TRBJ2-5; the D gene is possibly TRBD2 (5 bases). The CDR3 covers 14 residues. Trimming cost V 7 bases and J 1 base, with 13 bases left between them. Germline V gene sequence: CDR1 LNHDA, CDR2 SQIVND (reference sequence). The CDR3 DNA sequence: TGTGCCAGTACCCCCTCGGGGTTCCAAGAGACCCAGTACTTC. Its protein is CASTPSGFQETQYF. The whole variable domain, remainder taken from reference TRBV19 and TRBJ2-5, is DGGITQSPKYLFRKEGQNVTLSCEQNLNHDAMYWYRQDPGQGLRLIYYSQIVNDFQKGDIAEGYSVSREKKESFPLTVTSAQKNPTAFYLCASTPSGFQETQYFGPGTRLLVL.

V gene TRBV12-5 combines with J gene TRBJ2-6; the D is unclear. The CDR3 contains 16 residues. Trimming stripped 3 bases from V and 0 bases from J, with 9 bases between. Germline V gene lookup returns CDR1 LGHNT and CDR2 FRNRAP. The CDR3, as DNA: TGTGCTAGTGGTTTCACGCCTTCCTCTGGGGCCAACGTCCTGACTTTC. Translation gives CASGFTPSSGANVLTF.

The chain couples TRBV19 to TRBJ2-2; D not resolved. The CDR3 spans 13 residues. Looked up from germline, CDR1 is LNHDA and CDR2 is SQIVND (reference sequence). Trimming took 7 bases from V and 6 from J, leaving 12 bases between them. The CDR3: CASTTVRPGELFF. The CDR3 DNA follows: TGTGCCAGTACCACCGTAAGACCCGGGGAGCTGTTTTTT.

Points on this clone: A much larger clone differs by one base, so this may be a read error. The J gene is TRBJ2-2, the V gene TRBV28, with a weak D call TRBD1 (6 bases). Looked up from germline, CDR1 is MDHEN and CDR2 is SYDVKM. This CDR3 spans 16 amino acids. Here the CDR3 DNA reads TGTGCCAGCAGCCTTGAGAGGGGATGGGACACCGGGGAGCTGCTTTTT. Its translation is CASSLERGWDTGELLF.

On this clone itself: Other DNA sequences in this sample translate to the same CDR3. This chain links TRBV6-1 with TRBJ2-7, with D perhaps TRBD2 (6 bases). Trimming cost V 3 bases and J 0 bases, with 9 bases left between them. The CDR3 is 14 residues long. Germline lookup yields CDR1 MNHNS and CDR2 SASEGT. For the CDR3, the DNA is TGTGCCAGCAGTGAGGGGGACTCCTCCTACGAGCAGTACTTC. Translating gives CASSEGDSSYEQYF.

This clone showed up many times. The gene calls are TRBV9 and TRBJ2-1; 13 nucleotides match TRBD2. The CDR3 sequence is 18 residues long. Germline assignment: CDR1 SGDLS and CDR2 YYNGEE. V trimming: 0 bases; J trimming: 9 bases; junction bases outside the gene matches: 12. The CDR3 is CASSVGPWTSGSSSEQFF. In DNA, the CDR3 is TGTGCCAGCAGCGTAGGCCCCTGGACTAGCGGGAGTAGCAGTGAGCAGTTCTTC.

In nucleotides, the CDR3 is TGTGCCAGCAGCCGGCCCCCCTCCTTTGGGACCGGGGAGCTGTTTTTT. Its protein product is CASSRPPSFGTGELFF. The chain is built from TRBV12-1 and TRBJ2-2. TRBV12-1 is a pseudogene locus. The CDR3 is made up of 16 amino acids.

V usage is TRBV7-9 and J usage is TRBJ2-1, with 7 bases that match TRBD2. V shed 1 base and J 8 bases; nucleotides not matched to a gene: 8. The CDR3 runs to 15 residues. Germline CDR1 SEHNR, CDR2 FQNEAQ (reference sequence). CDR3 bases: TGTGCCAGCAGCTTAGATGGCGGGAGTAGGGATGAGCAGTTCTTC. It yields the protein CASSLDGGSRDEQFF.

The genes are TRBV6-6 and TRBJ2-3; the D is unclear. This CDR3 comprises 14 residues. CDR1 is MNHNY, CDR2 SVGAGI, per germline (reference sequence). Trimming left V 0 bases short and J 0 bases short, with 4 bases between. CDR3 DNA: TGTGCCAGCAGTTACTCTCCTAGCACAGATACGCAGTATTTT. Amino acid sequence: CASSYSPSTDTQYF.

The rearrangement links TRBV5-5 to TRBJ1-4, with TRBD1 as a possible D gene (6 bases). V gave up 2 bases and J gave up 5 bases, with 13 bases separating them. Germline values: CDR1 SGHKS, CDR2 YYEKEE (reference sequence). The CDR3 sequence is 15 residues long. The CDR3 loop reads CASSLVGQPNEKLFF. CDR3 sequence (DNA): TGTGCCAGCAGCTTAGTCGGACAGCCGAATGAAAAACTGTTTTTT.

A note on this clone: A read error likely explains this, since a far larger clone differs by one base. As DNA, the CDR3 is TGTGCCAGCAGTGCTTTTAGCACAGGGTTCAATCAGCCCCCGCATTTT. Encoded protein: CASSAFSTGFNQPPHF. The chain links TRBV27 to TRBJ1-5, with D possibly TRBD1 on 6 matching bases. Germline values: CDR1 MNHEY, CDR2 SMNVEV (reference sequence). This CDR3 is 16 amino acids long.

On this clone: This specimen includes other DNA sequences encoding the same CDR3. The CDR3 is CASSGLRAGSYNEQFF. CDR3 nucleotides: TGTGCCAGCAGTGGACTCAGAGCCGGCTCCTACAATGAGCAGTTCTTC. The chain recombines TRBV27 with TRBJ2-1, with a possible D match to TRBD2 (5 bases). CDR1 and CDR2 from the germline V gene are MNHEY and SMNVEV (reference sequence). The CDR3 consists of 16 residues. Trimming removed 5 bases from V and 0 bases from J, with 14 bases in between.

This clone was seen only once. The genes are TRBV16 and TRBJ1-5; 12 nucleotides align to TRBD1. The V gene's germline CDR1 is KGHSY and CDR2 FQNENV. V shed 1 base and J 6 bases; nucleotides not matched to a gene: 4. The CDR3 length is 16 residues. The CDR3 nucleotides read TGTGCCAGCAGCCAATGGGGGGACAGGGGGCCTCAGCCCCAGCATTTT. It encodes CASSQWGDRGPQPQHF.

The V and J genes are TRBV30 and TRBJ1-6, with 8 bases that match TRBD1. The CDR3 length is 13 residues. CDR1 is GTSNPN and CDR2 is SVGIG in the germline V gene (reference sequence). Losses at the gene ends were 2 bases for V and 10 bases for J; bases not matched to a gene: 4. CDR3 DNA sequence: TGTGCCTGGAGTCTACAGGGGGGATCACCCCTCCACTTT. It yields the protein CAWSLQGGSPLHF.

As regards this clone: The identical CDR3 is also encoded by other nucleotide sequences in the sample. The rearrangement links TRBV19 to TRBJ2-5; D not certain. V lost 1 base, J lost 1 base, and 4 bases lay in between. CDR3 length: 13 amino acids. The germline CDR1 and CDR2 sequences are LNHDA and SQIVND (reference sequence). CDR3 nucleotides: TGTGCCAGTAGTATAGGCAGCCAAGAGACCCAGTACTTC. Its translation is CASSIGSQETQYF.

This clone was detected a few times. With only one base between it and a far larger clone, this is likely a read error. Additional DNA sequences in this sample encode the identical CDR3. The chain employs TRBV10-1 and TRBJ2-2; D possibly corresponds to TRBD1 (6 bases). The V and J ends lost 8 bases and 7 bases respectively, with 14 bases between them. Germline CDR1 and CDR2: WNHNN and SYGVQD (reference sequence). The CDR3 consists of 13 residues. DNA of the CDR3: TGCGCCAGCCAGACAGGAGGCGGCGGGGAGCTGTTTTTT. This codes for CASQTGGGGELFF.

Notes on this clone: A read error may be the cause here, since a much bigger clone is one base away. Within the sample, other DNA sequences also encode this same CDR3. The chain combines TRBV10-2 with TRBJ2-7; 7 nucleotides agree with TRBD2. This CDR3 is 14 amino acids long. CDR1 is WSHSY and CDR2 is SAAADI in the germline V gene. CDR3 DNA sequence: TGCGCTAGCATCCCGGGACTAACGTCCTACGAGCAGTACTTC. It is translated as CASIPGLTSYEQYF.

V is TRBV7-9 and J is TRBJ2-3, with D perhaps TRBD2 (6 bases). In germline, CDR1 is SEHNR, CDR2 FQNEAQ (reference sequence). CDR3 length equals 15 residues. V was clipped by 5 bases and J by 1 base, with 13 bases between them. As DNA, the CDR3 is TGTGCCAGCAGCCCAACCTTAGCGGGCACAGATACGCAGTATTTT. Amino acid sequence: CASSPTLAGTDTQYF. Full variable domain (remainder filled in from reference TRBV7-9 and TRBJ2-3): DTGVSQNPRHKITKRGQNVTFRCDPISEHNRLYWYRQTLGQGPEFLTYFQNEAQLEKSRLLSDRFSAERPKGSFSTLEIQRTEQGDSAMYLCASSPTLAGTDTQYFGPGTRLTVL.

The rearrangement joins TRBV5-6 to TRBJ1-2; perhaps TRBD1 as D (5 bases). The ends were cut back, 4 bases at V and 4 bases at J, with 11 bases in the middle. This CDR3 comprises 13 residues. Germline CDR1 and CDR2: SGHDT and YYEEEE. In DNA form, the CDR3 reads TGTGCCAGCAGCCCGGGACGGAGCTATGGCTACACCTTC. This sequence encodes CASSPGRSYGYTF.

Notes on this clone: Mismatch with germline at one junction end may stem from a read error. The rearrangement joins TRBV9 to TRBJ1-3, with D maybe TRBD1 (6 bases). Germline V lookup: CDR1 SGDLS, CDR2 YYNGEE. This CDR3 comprises 14 residues. The CDR3 is CASRVGDNGNTIYF. CDR3 DNA sequence: TGTGCCAGCAGAGTAGGGGACAACGGAAACACCATATATTTT.

This sequence joins TRBV5-6 and TRBJ2-5; D possibly corresponds to TRBD2 (5 bases). The V end was cut by 2 bases, the J end by 3 bases, with 5 bases between. Germline V CDR1 and CDR2: SGHDT, YYEEEE. This CDR3 has 12 residues. The CDR3: CASSFGEETQYF. Written as DNA, the CDR3 is TGTGCCAGCAGCTTCGGGGAAGAGACCCAGTACTTC.